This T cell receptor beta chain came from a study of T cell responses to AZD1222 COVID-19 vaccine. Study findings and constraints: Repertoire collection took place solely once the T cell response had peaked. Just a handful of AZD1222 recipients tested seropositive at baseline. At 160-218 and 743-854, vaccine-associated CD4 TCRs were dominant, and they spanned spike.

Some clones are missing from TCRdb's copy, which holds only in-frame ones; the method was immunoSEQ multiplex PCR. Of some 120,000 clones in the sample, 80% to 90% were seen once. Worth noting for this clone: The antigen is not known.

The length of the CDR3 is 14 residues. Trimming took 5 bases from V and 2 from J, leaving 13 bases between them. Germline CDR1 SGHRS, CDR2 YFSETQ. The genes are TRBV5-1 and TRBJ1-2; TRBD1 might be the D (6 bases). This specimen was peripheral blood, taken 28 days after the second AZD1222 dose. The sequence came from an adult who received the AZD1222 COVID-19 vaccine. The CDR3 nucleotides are TGCGCCAGCAGTAAAAATGGACAGAACTATGGCTACACCTTC. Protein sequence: CASSKNGQNYGYTF.